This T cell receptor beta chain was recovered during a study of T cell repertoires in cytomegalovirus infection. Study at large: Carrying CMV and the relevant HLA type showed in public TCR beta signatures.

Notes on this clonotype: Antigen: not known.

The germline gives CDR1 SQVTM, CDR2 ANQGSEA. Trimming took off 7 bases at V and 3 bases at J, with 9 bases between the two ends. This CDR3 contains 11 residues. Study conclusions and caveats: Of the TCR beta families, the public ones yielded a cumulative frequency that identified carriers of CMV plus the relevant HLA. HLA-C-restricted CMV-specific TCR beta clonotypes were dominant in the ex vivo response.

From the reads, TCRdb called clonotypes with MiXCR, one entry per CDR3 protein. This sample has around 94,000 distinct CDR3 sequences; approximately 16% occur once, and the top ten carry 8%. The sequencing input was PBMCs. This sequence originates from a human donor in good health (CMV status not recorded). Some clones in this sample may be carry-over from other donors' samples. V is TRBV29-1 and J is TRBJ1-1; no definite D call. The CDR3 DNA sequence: TGCAGCGCCAAGACGGACACTGAAGCTTTCTTT. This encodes CSAKTDTEAFF.